Listed below are T cell receptor beta chains from one sample, sequenced in a study of vaccination effects on CD4 cells after COVID-19. Profiling relied on immunoSEQ multiplex PCR, and the TCRdb table lists in-frame clones only, not all of them. The table has about 34,000 clones, around four fifths seen once. These TCRs are of unknown antigen specificity. The source material was CD4+ T cells from PBMCs cultured with HCoV-OC43 spike peptides, sampled before COVID-19 vaccination. The receptor source for this set is a human donor who received a COVID-19 vaccine. Each CDR3 is given with its conserved first and last residue. The D gene is left open where the match is weak. Clone size is not always given. Where it is, it says once, few, many or a class for expanded clones.

d_call: TRBD2; clone_size: NA; v_call: TRBV7-2; j_call: TRBJ2-1; cdr3_aa: CASSSTGTRAGNEQFF; cdr3_nt: TGTGCCAGCAGCTCAACCGGGACTAGAGCTGGAAATGAGCAGTTCTTC
d_call: NA; clone_size: NA; v_call: TRBV6-5; j_call: TRBJ1-4; cdr3_aa: CASSYSRPNEKLFF; cdr3_nt: TGTGCCAGCAGTTACAGCCGGCCTAATGAAAAACTGTTTTTT
d_call: NA; clone_size: NA; v_call: TRBV5-4; j_call: TRBJ2-2; cdr3_aa: CASSEQTGELFF; cdr3_nt: TGTGCCAGCAGCGAGCAGACCGGGGAGCTGTTTTTT
d_call: NA; clone_size: NA; v_call: TRBV7-9; j_call: TRBJ1-5; cdr3_aa: CASGYSGNNQPQHF; cdr3_nt: TGTGCCAGCGGTTACAGCGGGAACAATCAGCCCCAGCATTTT
d_call: TRBD1; clone_size: few; v_call: TRBV6-2/TRBV6-3; j_call: TRBJ1-1; cdr3_aa: CASSSRTGNTEAFF; cdr3_nt: TGTGCCAGCAGTTCCCGGACAGGGAACACTGAAGCTTTCTTT
d_call: TRBD1; clone_size: NA; v_call: TRBV7-9; j_call: TRBJ2-1; cdr3_aa: CASSPQGAHYNEQFF; cdr3_nt: TGTGCCAGCAGCCCACAGGGGGCGCATTACAATGAGCAGTTCTTC
d_call: NA; clone_size: few; v_call: TRBV5-4; j_call: TRBJ1-1; cdr3_aa: CASSAISGIDTEAFF; cdr3_nt: TGTGCCAGCAGCGCCATTTCAGGGATTGACACTGAAGCTTTCTTT
d_call: NA; clone_size: NA; v_call: TRBV4-3; j_call: TRBJ2-2; cdr3_aa: CASSQEQANTGELFF; cdr3_nt: TGCGCCAGCAGCCAAGAGCAGGCGAACACCGGGGAGCTGTTTTTT
d_call: TRBD1; clone_size: NA; v_call: TRBV5-1; j_call: TRBJ1-2; cdr3_aa: CASSLGGTGYGYTF; cdr3_nt: TGCGCCAGCAGCCTAGGCGGGACAGGGTATGGCTACACCTTC
d_call: TRBD2; clone_size: NA; v_call: TRBV18; j_call: TRBJ2-7; cdr3_aa: CASSPIAGGTYEQYF; cdr3_nt: TGTGCCAGCTCACCGATAGCGGGAGGGACCTACGAGCAGTACTTC
d_call: TRBD2; clone_size: NA; v_call: TRBV5-1; j_call: TRBJ2-1; cdr3_aa: CASSFPGTSGTSSYNEQFF; cdr3_nt: TGCGCCAGCAGCTTCCCCGGGACTAGCGGGACCAGCTCCTACAATGAGCAGTTCTTC
d_call: NA; clone_size: few; v_call: TRBV13; j_call: TRBJ2-2; cdr3_aa: CASSFRRENTGELFF; cdr3_nt: TGTGCCAGCAGCTTCCGGCGGGAGAACACCGGGGAGCTGTTTTTT
d_call: TRBD1; clone_size: NA; v_call: TRBV5-4; j_call: TRBJ2-2; cdr3_aa: CASSSGGGQHGELFF; cdr3_nt: TGTGCCAGCAGCTCGGGTGGGGGACAGCACGGGGAGCTGTTTTTT
d_call: NA; clone_size: once; v_call: TRBV9; j_call: TRBJ1-5; cdr3_aa: CASSPYPDRTPQHF; cdr3_nt: TGTGCCAGCAGCCCATATCCAGACAGGACGCCCCAGCATTTT
d_call: NA; clone_size: NA; v_call: TRBV9; j_call: TRBJ1-1; cdr3_aa: CASSVSIGEAFF; cdr3_nt: TGTGCCAGCAGCGTAAGCATTGGTGAAGCTTTCTTT
d_call: NA; clone_size: NA; v_call: TRBV6-5; j_call: TRBJ1-1; cdr3_aa: CASSYPAGILNTEAFF; cdr3_nt: TGTGCCAGCAGTTACCCCGCAGGGATTTTGAACACTGAAGCTTTCTTT
d_call: TRBD2; clone_size: once; v_call: TRBV28; j_call: TRBJ2-7; cdr3_aa: CASSLFLGTSGTSSYEQYF; cdr3_nt: TGTGCCAGCAGTTTATTTTTGGGGACTAGCGGCACTAGCTCCTACGAGCAGTACTTC
d_call: NA; clone_size: NA; v_call: TRBV2; j_call: TRBJ2-3; cdr3_aa: CASSEQGRTQYF; cdr3_nt: TGTGCCAGCAGTGAACAGGGTCGGACGCAGTATTTT
d_call: NA; clone_size: NA; v_call: TRBV13; j_call: TRBJ2-2; cdr3_aa: CASSPTDWINTGELFF; cdr3_nt: TGTGCCAGCAGCCCGACGGACTGGATAAACACCGGGGAGCTGTTTTTT
d_call: TRBD1; clone_size: NA; v_call: TRBV4-1; j_call: TRBJ1-5; cdr3_aa: CASSQRSDRGPHQPQHF; cdr3_nt: TGCGCCAGCAGCCAACGATCCGACAGGGGGCCGCATCAGCCCCAGCATTTT
d_call: NA; clone_size: NA; v_call: TRBV5-5; j_call: TRBJ1-1; cdr3_aa: CASSPWQSAGTEAFF; cdr3_nt: TGTGCCAGCAGCCCCTGGCAATCCGCGGGCACTGAAGCTTTCTTT
d_call: TRBD2; clone_size: few; v_call: TRBV20-1; j_call: TRBJ2-2; cdr3_aa: CSASPSGSRGTGELFF; cdr3_nt: TGCAGTGCTAGTCCTAGCGGGAGTCGTGGAACCGGGGAGCTGTTTTTT
d_call: NA; clone_size: once; v_call: TRBV5-1; j_call: TRBJ2-3; cdr3_aa: CASSSWGGATTDTQYF; cdr3_nt: TGCGCCAGCAGCTCCTGGGGGGGGGCTACCACAGATACGCAGTATTTT
d_call: NA; clone_size: NA; v_call: TRBV4-2; j_call: TRBJ2-1; cdr3_aa: CASSHVSRRDSKHNEQFF; cdr3_nt: TGTGCCAGCAGCCATGTTAGTCGTAGGGATTCCAAGCACAATGAGCAGTTCTTC
d_call: TRBD1; clone_size: NA; v_call: TRBV30; j_call: TRBJ2-5; cdr3_aa: CAHDRGGTQYF; cdr3_nt: TGTGCCCATGACAGGGGGGGGACCCAGTACTTC
d_call: NA; clone_size: few; v_call: TRBV19; j_call: TRBJ1-2; cdr3_aa: CASSRRDHHGLYTF; cdr3_nt: TGTGCCAGTAGTAGGAGAGACCATCACGGACTCTACACCTTC
d_call: NA; clone_size: NA; v_call: TRBV11-3; j_call: TRBJ2-5; cdr3_aa: CASSSSAGGETQYF; cdr3_nt: TGTGCCAGCAGCTCCTCGGCAGGGGGGGAGACCCAGTACTTC
d_call: TRBD2; clone_size: NA; v_call: TRBV2; j_call: TRBJ2-5; cdr3_aa: CASTGGRGKETQYF; cdr3_nt: TGTGCCAGCACGGGGGGGCGGGGTAAAGAGACCCAGTACTTC
d_call: NA; clone_size: NA; v_call: TRBV30; j_call: TRBJ1-2; cdr3_aa: CAWSVLLGAVGGYTF; cdr3_nt: TGTGCCTGGAGTGTACTTCTGGGGGCGGTGGGAGGCTACACCTTC